A selection of T cell receptor beta chains follows, all from one sample in a study of response to subunit inactivated influenza vaccine. Each CDR3 protein gets one entry after TCRdb re-called the RT-PCR reads with MiXCR. The table has 650,000 to 850,000 distinct CDR3 sequences, approximately 15% seen once. The material sequenced was PBMCs from blood, taken 14 to 15 days before vaccination. The source is a man over 45 who received an inactivated influenza vaccine. Each CDR3 is given with its conserved first and last residue. D genes are given only for firm matches. Some rows mark clone size as missing; the rest say once, few, many or name a class of expanded clone.

V gene: TRBV12-3/TRBV12-4; clone size: many; D gene: .; J gene: TRBJ2-7; CDR3 protein: CASSLSSPDYEQYF; CDR3 DNA: TGTGCCAGCAGTTTATCCTCACCGGACTACGAGCAGTACTTC
V gene: TRBV4-3; clone size: .; D gene: .; J gene: TRBJ2-2; CDR3 protein: CASSQETGKNTGELFF; CDR3 DNA: TGCGCCAGCAGCCAAGAGACTGGAAAGAACACCGGGGAGCTGTTTTTT
V gene: TRBV7-9; clone size: .; D gene: TRBD1; J gene: TRBJ1-4; CDR3 protein: CASSQGGGAGEKLFF; CDR3 DNA: TGTGCCAGCAGCCAAGGAGGGGGCGCGGGTGAAAAACTGTTTTTT
V gene: TRBV4-3; clone size: few; D gene: .; J gene: TRBJ2-4; CDR3 protein: CVSSQEEWSNIQYF; CDR3 DNA: TGCGTCAGCAGCCAAGAGGAGTGGTCAAACATTCAGTACTTC
V gene: TRBV5-1; clone size: .; D gene: TRBD2; J gene: TRBJ2-5; CDR3 protein: CASSFPGLAGALRETQYF; CDR3 DNA: TGCGCCAGCAGCTTCCCTGGACTAGCGGGGGCTCTACGAGAGACCCAGTACTTC
V gene: TRBV10-3; clone size: .; D gene: TRBD1; J gene: TRBJ1-2; CDR3 protein: CAISEGRTGRNYGYTF; CDR3 DNA: TGTGCCATCAGTGAGGGGAGGACAGGGCGTAACTATGGCTACACCTTC
V gene: TRBV4-3; clone size: .; D gene: .; J gene: TRBJ2-7; CDR3 protein: CASSQELDRTSYEQYF; CDR3 DNA: TGCGCCAGCAGCCAAGAGCTAGACAGGACCTCCTACGAGCAGTACTTC
V gene: TRBV12-3/TRBV12-4; clone size: few; D gene: .; J gene: TRBJ2-1; CDR3 protein: CASSGDLYNEQFF; CDR3 DNA: TGTGCCAGCAGTGGGGACTTATACAATGAGCAGTTCTTC
V gene: TRBV14; clone size: few; D gene: .; J gene: TRBJ2-6; CDR3 protein: CASSPRPGVSGANVLTF; CDR3 DNA: TGTGCCAGCAGCCCACGGCCTGGGGTTTCTGGGGCCAACGTCCTGACTTTC
V gene: TRBV6-1; clone size: few; D gene: TRBD1; J gene: TRBJ2-2; CDR3 protein: CASRPLGTGEAGELFF; CDR3 DNA: TGTGCCAGCAGACCCCTTGGGACAGGGGAGGCCGGGGAGCTGTTTTTT
V gene: TRBV4-3; clone size: .; D gene: .; J gene: TRBJ1-5; CDR3 protein: CASSQDLLGNQPQHF; CDR3 DNA: TGCGCCAGCAGCCAAGATCTACTGGGGAATCAGCCCCAGCATTTT
V gene: TRBV11-2; clone size: .; D gene: .; J gene: TRBJ2-1; CDR3 protein: CASSLEGRGSYNEQFF; CDR3 DNA: TGTGCCAGCAGCTTAGAGGGCAGGGGTTCCTACAATGAGCAGTTCTTC
V gene: TRBV7-9; clone size: few; D gene: .; J gene: TRBJ2-5; CDR3 protein: CASDQVGQQTQETQYF; CDR3 DNA: TGTGCCAGCGACCAAGTCGGGCAGCAGACCCAAGAGACCCAGTACTTC
V gene: TRBV6-2/TRBV6-3; clone size: many; D gene: .; J gene: TRBJ2-7; CDR3 protein: CASRGFYEQYF; CDR3 DNA: TGTGCCAGCAGGGGATTCTACGAGCAGTACTTC
V gene: TRBV7-2; clone size: .; D gene: .; J gene: TRBJ2-2; CDR3 protein: CASSVNRLLGGGELFF; CDR3 DNA: TGTGCCAGCAGCGTGAACAGGCTTTTGGGTGGCGGGGAGCTGTTTTTT
V gene: TRBV6-5; clone size: few; D gene: .; J gene: TRBJ2-5; CDR3 protein: CASSYSIAASSETQYF; CDR3 DNA: TGTGCCAGCAGTTACTCGATAGCGGCCTCGAGCGAGACCCAGTACTTC
V gene: TRBV20-1; clone size: few; D gene: .; J gene: TRBJ1-5; CDR3 protein: CSAIGTVSNQPQHF; CDR3 DNA: TGCAGTGCTATTGGGACCGTTAGCAATCAGCCCCAGCATTTT
V gene: TRBV12-3/TRBV12-4; clone size: many; D gene: .; J gene: TRBJ2-2; CDR3 protein: CASSPTGTGELFF; CDR3 DNA: TGTGCCAGCAGTCCGACAGGCACCGGGGAGCTGTTTTTT
V gene: TRBV20-1; clone size: few; D gene: .; J gene: TRBJ2-2; CDR3 protein: CSARGGLRRTGELFF; CDR3 DNA: TGCAGTGCTAGGGGTGGACTACGTCGGACCGGGGAGCTGTTTTTT
V gene: TRBV5-1; clone size: few; D gene: TRBD1; J gene: TRBJ1-1; CDR3 protein: CASSIGDSRSNTEAFF; CDR3 DNA: TGCGCCAGCAGCATCGGGGACAGCAGATCGAACACTGAAGCTTTCTTT
V gene: TRBV6-6; clone size: .; D gene: .; J gene: TRBJ2-3; CDR3 protein: CATSRRGTDTQYF; CDR3 DNA: TGTGCCACGTCGCGTCGGGGCACAGATACGCAGTATTTT
V gene: TRBV4-2; clone size: .; D gene: TRBD2; J gene: TRBJ2-2; CDR3 protein: CASSQAGGRSNTGELFF; CDR3 DNA: TGTGCCAGCAGCCAAGCGGGGGGGCGGTCGAACACCGGGGAGCTGTTTTTT
V gene: TRBV27; clone size: .; D gene: .; J gene: TRBJ1-1; CDR3 protein: CASSRAGSTEAFF; CDR3 DNA: TGTGCCAGCAGTCGCGCGGGGAGCACTGAAGCTTTCTTT
V gene: TRBV6-1; clone size: few; D gene: .; J gene: TRBJ1-3; CDR3 protein: CASSLGQLGSGNTIYF; CDR3 DNA: TGTGCCAGCAGTCTAGGACAGCTCGGCTCTGGAAACACCATATATTTT
V gene: TRBV6-5; clone size: .; D gene: .; J gene: TRBJ2-5; CDR3 protein: CASSYSVWRGQETQYF; CDR3 DNA: TGTGCCAGCAGTTACTCAGTTTGGCGGGGCCAAGAGACCCAGTACTTC
V gene: TRBV10-3; clone size: many; D gene: TRBD1; J gene: TRBJ2-7; CDR3 protein: CAISESRSAGGSYEQYF; CDR3 DNA: TGTGCCATCAGTGAGTCTAGATCGGCAGGGGGCTCCTACGAGCAGTACTTC
V gene: TRBV5-1; clone size: few; D gene: .; J gene: TRBJ2-5; CDR3 protein: CASSFRGLQETQYF; CDR3 DNA: TGCGCCAGCAGCTTTAGGGGACTCCAAGAGACCCAGTACTTC
V gene: TRBV28; clone size: .; D gene: TRBD1; J gene: TRBJ2-7; CDR3 protein: CASRPGQGGSEQYF; CDR3 DNA: TGTGCCAGCAGACCGGGACAGGGCGGCTCCGAGCAGTACTTC
V gene: TRBV6-1; clone size: few; D gene: TRBD1; J gene: TRBJ2-7; CDR3 protein: CAIDRAYEQYF; CDR3 DNA: TGTGCCATCGACAGGGCCTACGAGCAGTACTTC
V gene: TRBV28; clone size: few; D gene: TRBD1; J gene: TRBJ1-2; CDR3 protein: CASGLWTGGYGYTF; CDR3 DNA: TGTGCCAGCGGTTTATGGACAGGGGGCTATGGCTACACCTTC
V gene: TRBV6-1; clone size: .; D gene: TRBD2; J gene: TRBJ2-1; CDR3 protein: CASSPDRGLAGFNEQFF; CDR3 DNA: TGTGCCAGCAGTCCGGACCGGGGACTAGCGGGATTCAATGAGCAGTTCTTC
V gene: TRBV5-1; clone size: .; D gene: .; J gene: TRBJ2-3; CDR3 protein: CASSAADPDTQYF; CDR3 DNA: TGCGCCAGCAGCGCGGCCGATCCAGATACGCAGTATTTT
V gene: TRBV11-2; clone size: few; D gene: TRBD2; J gene: TRBJ2-5; CDR3 protein: CASSSTTSGRIQQETQYF; CDR3 DNA: TGTGCCAGCAGCTCGACGACTAGCGGGAGGATCCAACAAGAGACCCAGTACTTC
V gene: TRBV5-6; clone size: few; D gene: TRBD1; J gene: TRBJ1-2; CDR3 protein: CASSRDRYNGYTF; CDR3 DNA: TGTGCCAGCAGCAGGGACAGATACAATGGCTACACCTTC
V gene: TRBV27; clone size: few; D gene: TRBD1; J gene: TRBJ2-1; CDR3 protein: CASSLTTGGRDNEQFF; CDR3 DNA: TGTGCCAGCAGTTTAACCACAGGGGGCCGGGACAATGAGCAGTTCTTC
V gene: TRBV6-5; clone size: few; D gene: .; J gene: TRBJ2-7; CDR3 protein: CASSYLSRQYF; CDR3 DNA: TGTGCCAGCAGTTACCTGAGTCGGCAGTACTTC
V gene: TRBV29-1; clone size: .; D gene: .; J gene: TRBJ2-7; CDR3 protein: CSVEDLAYEQYF; CDR3 DNA: TGCAGCGTTGAAGATTTAGCCTACGAGCAGTACTTC
V gene: TRBV2; clone size: few; D gene: .; J gene: TRBJ2-7; CDR3 protein: CASSEPLWRTYEQYF; CDR3 DNA: TGTGCCAGCAGTGAGCCCCTTTGGCGAACCTACGAGCAGTACTTC
V gene: TRBV20-1; clone size: .; D gene: .; J gene: TRBJ1-4; CDR3 protein: CSPRQNSEKLFF; CDR3 DNA: TGCAGCCCCAGACAGAATAGTGAAAAACTGTTTTTT
V gene: TRBV20-1; clone size: .; D gene: TRBD2; J gene: TRBJ2-3; CDR3 protein: CSAFSGTSGRVNLF; CDR3 DNA: TGCAGTGCGTTTTCCGGGACTAGCGGGAGAGTCAATCTTTTT
V gene: TRBV25-1; clone size: few; D gene: .; J gene: TRBJ2-2; CDR3 protein: CASRTDGPNTGELFF; CDR3 DNA: TGTGCCAGCAGAACTGACGGACCGAACACCGGGGAGCTGTTTTTT
V gene: TRBV5-1; clone size: .; D gene: .; J gene: TRBJ2-5; CDR3 protein: CASSPGGGEETQYF; CDR3 DNA: TGCGCCAGCAGCCCTGGTGGAGGGGAAGAGACCCAGTACTTC
V gene: TRBV4-2; clone size: many; D gene: .; J gene: TRBJ2-7; CDR3 protein: CASSQGPGTDYEQYF; CDR3 DNA: TGTGCCAGCAGCCAAGGCCCCGGGACCGATTACGAGCAGTACTTC
V gene: TRBV4-3; clone size: few; D gene: .; J gene: TRBJ2-3; CDR3 protein: CASSQRRTASTDTQYF; CDR3 DNA: TGCGCCAGCAGCCAACGCCGGACCGCTAGCACAGATACGCAGTATTTT
V gene: TRBV20-1; clone size: .; D gene: .; J gene: TRBJ1-2; CDR3 protein: CCADKNRYSDDYGYTF; CDR3 DNA: TGCTGTGCTGACAAAAACAGGTACTCCGACGACTATGGCTACACCTTC
V gene: TRBV12-3/TRBV12-4; clone size: .; D gene: .; J gene: TRBJ2-6; CDR3 protein: CASMKGSGANVLTF; CDR3 DNA: TGTGCCAGCATGAAGGGCTCTGGGGCCAACGTCCTGACTTTC
V gene: TRBV7-2; clone size: .; D gene: TRBD1; J gene: TRBJ2-7; CDR3 protein: CASSLPTGIGQYF; CDR3 DNA: TGTGCCAGCAGCCTCCCGACAGGGATTGGGCAGTACTTC
V gene: TRBV28; clone size: .; D gene: .; J gene: TRBJ2-7; CDR3 protein: CASSLGTWDGYEQYF; CDR3 DNA: TGTGCCAGCAGTCTTGGGACGTGGGATGGGTACGAGCAGTACTTC
V gene: TRBV28; clone size: few; D gene: .; J gene: TRBJ2-1; CDR3 protein: CASSSGGVRDGSYNEQFF; CDR3 DNA: TGTGCCAGCAGTTCCGGAGGCGTGCGGGACGGCTCCTACAATGAGCAGTTCTTC
V gene: TRBV4-3; clone size: few; D gene: TRBD1; J gene: TRBJ2-7; CDR3 protein: CASSQEIGQGSAEQYF; CDR3 DNA: TGCGCCAGCAGCCAAGAAATTGGACAGGGGTCGGCCGAGCAGTACTTC
V gene: TRBV7-2; clone size: .; D gene: TRBD1; J gene: TRBJ2-5; CDR3 protein: CASSRTGQGNRETQYF; CDR3 DNA: TGTGCCAGCAGCCGGACAGGACAGGGGAATCGAGAGACCCAGTACTTC
V gene: TRBV7-2; clone size: once; D gene: .; J gene: TRBJ2-3; CDR3 protein: CASSLVASQPTDTQYF; CDR3 DNA: TGTGCCAGCAGCTTAGTTGCTAGCCAACCCACAGATACGCAGTATTTT
V gene: TRBV11-2; clone size: once; D gene: TRBD1; J gene: TRBJ2-5; CDR3 protein: CASSAGTDETQYF; CDR3 DNA: TGTGCCAGCAGCGCTGGGACAGACGAGACCCAGTACTTC
V gene: TRBV20-1; clone size: few; D gene: .; J gene: TRBJ2-3; CDR3 protein: CSARPFRQTRTDTQYF; CDR3 DNA: TGCAGTGCTAGGCCGTTCCGCCAGACGCGCACAGATACGCAGTATTTT
V gene: TRBV4-1; clone size: .; D gene: .; J gene: TRBJ1-6; CDR3 protein: CASSQGESPLHF; CDR3 DNA: TGCGCCAGCAGCCAAGGGGAGTCACCCCTCCACTTT